The clone carrying this TCR beta chain was detected many times. Trimming removed 2 bases at V and 3 bases at J, with 18 bases between. The CDR3 is 17 amino acids. CDR1 and CDR2 from the germline V gene are MNHNS and SASEGT. TCR alpha and beta CDR3 regions were amplified from RNA using iRepertoire nested multiplex PCR. TCRdb independently ran MiXCR on the multiplex PCR reads; one entry per CDR3 protein. The sample contains approximately 120,000 distinct CDR3 sequences, roughly 24% of which appear only once. These data originate in a study of glioma-infiltrating T cells. This sequence originates from a human donor with low-grade glioma or glioblastoma, undergoing nonglioma brain surgery, or in good health (not recorded which). This chain links TRBV6-1 with TRBJ2-3, with D perhaps TRBD2 (5 bases). Sequenced: glioma tissue, nonneoplastic brain tissue, or PBMCs (not recorded which). Written as DNA, the CDR3 is TGTGCCAGCAGTGAATGGTGGGCTAGCAAGGCAACAGATACGCAGTATTTT. Translating gives CASSEWWASKATDTQYF.